This entry lists 5 T cell receptor beta chains sequenced from one sample in a study of post-analysis software for immune sequencing data. Their recognized antigens are unknown. Unique molecular identifiers were present in the TCR beta cDNA libraries. TCRdb recomputed calls from the PCR reads with MiXCR, one row per CDR3 protein. The data hold about 800,000 distinct CDR3 sequences, with roughly 27% observed a single time. Study results and caveats: Comparison of patients with controls showed a handful of TRBV segments more frequent in patients, TRBV5-6, TRBV5-1 and TRBV20-1 among them.

The sequenced sample consisted of blood. These receptors came from a girl aged 10 to 17 with multiple sclerosis.

The chain uses TRBV5-1 and TRBJ1-6; TRBD1 is a possible D gene (5 bases). Germline V gene sequence: CDR1 SGHRS, CDR2 YFSETQ. The V end lost 4 bases, the J end lost 7 bases, and 15 bases lay between the germline ends. The CDR3 length is 15 residues. The CDR3 DNA is TGCGCCAGCAGCCCCCGGGACGGAGGAAATTCACCCCTCCACTTT. Translation: CASSPRDGGNSPLHF.

This clonotype was detected a few times. The chain employs TRBV5-1 and TRBJ2-7; D is ambiguous. Germline values: CDR1 SGHRS, CDR2 YFSETQ. This CDR3 region has 11 residues. Trimming took off 1 base at V and 6 bases at J, with 5 bases between the two ends. This chain's CDR3 is CASSLFLEQYF. CDR3 bases: TGCGCCAGCAGCTTGTTCCTCGAGCAGTACTTC.

This rearrangement joins TRBV15 to TRBJ2-5; possible D gene TRBD2, 6 bases. V was shortened by 3 bases and J by 2 bases, with 16 bases between the two germline ends. The germline V gene has CDR1 LNHNV and CDR2 YYDKDF (reference sequence). The CDR3 contains 16 residues. The CDR3 coding sequence is TGTGCCACCAGCAGGGCCGGGGGTCGGCTTCAAGAGACCCAGTACTTC. Encoded protein: CATSRAGGRLQETQYF.

The chain's CDR3 is CSAYDRVKRNQPQHF. The CDR3 DNA sequence: TGCAGTGCCTACGACAGGGTGAAGCGCAATCAGCCCCAGCATTTT. The J gene is TRBJ1-5, the V gene TRBV20-1; 7 bases align to TRBD1. Germline CDR1 is DFQATT and CDR2 is SNEGSKA (reference sequence). The V segment lost 6 bases and the J segment 2 bases; nucleotides outside the gene matches: 10. CDR3 length: 15 residues.

This clonotype was counted ten times or more. The rearrangement links TRBV20-1 to TRBJ2-3; TRBD1 or TRBD2 may be the D gene (5 bases each). Trimming took off 2 bases at V and 4 bases at J, with 10 bases between the two ends. The germline CDR1 and CDR2 sequences are DFQATT and SNEGSKA (reference sequence). The CDR3 consists of 13 residues. The chain's CDR3 is CSARLAGPDTQYF. In DNA, the CDR3 is TGCAGTGCTAGACTAGCAGGGCCAGATACGCAGTATTTT.